This T cell receptor (beta chain) was recovered during a study of radiation and T cells in renal cell carcinoma. Concerning this clone itself: Its target is not known.

CDR1 is MNHNS and CDR2 is SASEGT in the germline V gene. V was trimmed by 5 bases and J by 9 bases, leaving 14 bases between them. CDR3 size: 12 residues. Treatment reported: 15 Gy SBRT to primary tumor, nephrectomy 4 weeks later. Whole-study results and caveats: No pretreatment tumor biopsies were available for baseline clonotypes.

Assay used: immunoSEQ multiplex PCR; TCRdb lists only in-frame clones, some missing. In the table there are roughly 10,000 clones, around 63% of which are singletons. The receptor comes from a woman between 50 and 59 years old with renal cell carcinoma. The V gene is TRBV6-1, the J gene TRBJ2-7; D remains unclear. This specimen was tumor tissue, taken from a patient whose treatment included radiotherapy and nephrectomy. CDR3 sequence reads: CASSPRSFTQYF. CDR3 bases: TGTGCCAGCAGTCCGCGGTCCTTCACGCAGTACTTC.